The present T cell receptor beta chain was sequenced within a study of naive and memory T cell subsets (dated by TCRdb to 2016 to 2017). In the study overall: The figure summarizing these samples reported ten or so blood donors, 7 tuberculin skin test biopsies and 3 saline control biopsies. PCR2 was typically run as a SYBR Green qPCR and stopped at a set threshold, although low-input samples could use end-point PCR of 5 to 6 cycles instead.

From its cysteine to its phenylalanine, the CDR3 spans 18 amino acids. Of the read, only the CDR3 DNA is kept; its 54 bases are in frame from base 1. CDR1 and CDR2 were assigned from the germline V gene as SGHTA and FQGTGA. The germline ends are 23 bases apart after V is trimmed by 0 bases and J by 6 bases. Points the paper makes about the study in general: The RNA-based method was acknowledged as potentially sensitive to TCR transcript changes with T cell activation and differentiation.

This clonotype occurred many times. Which antigen it targets is not known. The sample holds no much larger clone one base away, and base qualities are not on file. Library construction relied on 5' RACE. The ligated cDNA was amplified in four rounds of PCR with nested alpha and beta constant region primers together with the SP2 primer. TCR RNA was reverse transcribed with SuperScript IV using alpha and beta constant region primers for the blood and skin samples. T4 RNA ligase 1 was used to ligate an oligonucleotide containing the Illumina SP2 primer and a UMI to the 3' end of the cDNA. The 12-nucleotide UMI was composed of two random hexamers separated by an eight-base spacer, which was included to prevent hairpin formation. TCR alpha and beta chain libraries were processed separately from the second PCR onward, with dual indexing for multiplexing. After pooling, the indexed libraries were analyzed by capillary electrophoresis and sequenced on either an Illumina MiSeq or NextSeq. Libraries were spiked with PhiX DNA at about 5-7.5% so that base diversity was increased and cluster recognition was improved. Processing in the source paper ran as follows. Demultiplexor extracted UMIs from read 2, combined them with read 1 TCR sequence, and split reads by sample indices. Decombinator identified V and J genes and V-J junctions and gave each TCR a five-part identifier that included V and J deletions. Collapsinator used UMIs to correct sequencing errors and PCR amplification heterogeneity, yielding UMI-based abundance per TCR. CDR3Translator turned identifiers into nucleotide sequence, translated the nucleotide sequence into amino acids, and pulled out CDR3 regions based on terminal motifs. Error-corrected counts of alpha and beta TCRs from blood and skin were compared after being normalized to the amount of input RNA. TCRdb reprocessing: public reads trimmed at Q25 with fastp, clones called with MiXCR, in-frame beta chains kept. CDR3 protein sequences are deduplicated, and each keeps its most common genes and DNA. V and J calls and clone size were set by TCRdb, not the authors. The sample table records 45,000 to 55,000 distinct CDR3 sequences; about 4.5% of these occur just once. In total, the top ten clones hold 0.75% to 0.9% of the sample.

The study described a robust, sensitive protocol for amplifying, sequencing and analyzing TCRs, using 3' ligation of a UMI-containing oligonucleotide to TCR cDNA. Whole blood analysis involved drawing more than 2 ml of peripheral blood from adult healthy volunteers into Tempus tubes and then extracting RNA following the manufacturer's instructions. Total RNA was treated with RQ1 DNase, without cell sorting, prior to reverse transcription, with an input of about 1 to 1,100 ng being targeted. To check how robust the pipeline was in samples where T cells make up a minority population, libraries were built from skin biopsies and whole blood.

The TCR comes from a female donor in good health. The V gene is TRBV7-3 and the J gene is TRBJ1-1; a tentative D call is TRBD1 (6 bases match). The CDR3 amino acid sequence is: CASSLTLGRQVDMPEAFF. Read as DNA, the sequence is TGTGCCAGCAGCTTAACGTTGGGACGACAGGTTGATATGCCTGAAGCTTTCTTT.